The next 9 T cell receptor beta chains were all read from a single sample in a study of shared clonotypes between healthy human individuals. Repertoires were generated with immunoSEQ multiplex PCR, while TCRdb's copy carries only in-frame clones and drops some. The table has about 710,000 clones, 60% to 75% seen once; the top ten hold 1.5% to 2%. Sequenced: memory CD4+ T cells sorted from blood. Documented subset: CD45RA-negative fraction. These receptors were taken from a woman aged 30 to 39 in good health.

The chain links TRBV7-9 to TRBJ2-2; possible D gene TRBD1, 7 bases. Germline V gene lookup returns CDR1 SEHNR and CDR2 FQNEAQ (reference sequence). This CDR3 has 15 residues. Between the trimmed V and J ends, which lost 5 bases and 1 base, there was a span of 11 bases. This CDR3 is CASSLRGENTGELFF. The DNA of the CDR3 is TGTGCCAGCAGCCTCAGGGGGGAGAACACCGGGGAGCTGTTTTTT.

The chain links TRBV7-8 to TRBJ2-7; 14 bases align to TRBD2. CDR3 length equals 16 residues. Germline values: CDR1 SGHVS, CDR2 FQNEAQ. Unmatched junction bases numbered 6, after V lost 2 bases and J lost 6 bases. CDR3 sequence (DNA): TGTGCCAGCAGCTTACGAGGGGGACTAGCGGGAGTCGAGCAGTACTTC. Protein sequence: CASSLRGGLAGVEQYF.

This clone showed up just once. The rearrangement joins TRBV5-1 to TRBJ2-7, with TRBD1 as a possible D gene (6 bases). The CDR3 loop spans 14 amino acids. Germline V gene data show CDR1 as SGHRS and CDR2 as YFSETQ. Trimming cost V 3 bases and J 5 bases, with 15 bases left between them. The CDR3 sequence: CASSSQGVMDEQYF. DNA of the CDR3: TGCGCCAGCAGCTCACAGGGCGTGATGGACGAGCAGTACTTC.

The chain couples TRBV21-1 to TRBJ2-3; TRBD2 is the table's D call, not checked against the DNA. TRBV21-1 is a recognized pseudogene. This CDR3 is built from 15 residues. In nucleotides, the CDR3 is TGTGCCAGCAGCAATCCGCGGGAGGTGGCAGATACGCAGTATTTT. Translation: CASSNPREVADTQYF.

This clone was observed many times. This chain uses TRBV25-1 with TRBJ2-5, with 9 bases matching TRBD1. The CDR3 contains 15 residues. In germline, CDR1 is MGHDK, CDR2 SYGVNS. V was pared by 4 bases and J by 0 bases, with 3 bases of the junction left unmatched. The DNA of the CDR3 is TGTGCCAGCAGTGGGGGACAGGGCAACCAAGAGACCCAGTACTTC. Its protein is CASSGGQGNQETQYF.

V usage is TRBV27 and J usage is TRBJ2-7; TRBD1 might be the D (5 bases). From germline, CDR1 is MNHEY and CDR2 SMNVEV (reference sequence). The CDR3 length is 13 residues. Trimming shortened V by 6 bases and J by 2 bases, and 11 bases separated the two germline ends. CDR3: CASSRRGPYEQYF. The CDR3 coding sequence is TGTGCCAGCAGCAGAAGGGGCCCCTACGAGCAGTACTTC.

The CDR3 protein is CASSWRVSYEQYF. CDR3 in DNA: TGTGCCAGCAGTTGGAGGGTTTCCTACGAGCAGTACTTC. V and J are TRBV27 and TRBJ2-7, with D maybe TRBD2 (6 bases). The CDR3 runs 13 residues. Trimming shortened V by 4 bases and J by 1 base, and 8 bases separated the two germline ends. The V gene's germline CDR1 is MNHEY and CDR2 SMNVEV (reference sequence).

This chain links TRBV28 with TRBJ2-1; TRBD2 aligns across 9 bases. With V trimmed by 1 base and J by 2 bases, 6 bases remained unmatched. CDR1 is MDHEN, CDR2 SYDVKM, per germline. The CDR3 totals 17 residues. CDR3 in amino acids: CASSLFGGGRAYNEQFF. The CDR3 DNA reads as TGTGCCAGCAGTTTATTCGGCGGCGGGAGGGCCTACAATGAGCAGTTCTTC.

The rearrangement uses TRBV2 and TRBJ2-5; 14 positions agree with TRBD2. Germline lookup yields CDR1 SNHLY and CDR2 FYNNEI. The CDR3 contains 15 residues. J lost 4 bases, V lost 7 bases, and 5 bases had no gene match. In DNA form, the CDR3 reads TGTGCCAGCATTGGACTAGCGGGAGGTAGAGAGACCCAGTACTTC. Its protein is CASIGLAGGRETQYF.